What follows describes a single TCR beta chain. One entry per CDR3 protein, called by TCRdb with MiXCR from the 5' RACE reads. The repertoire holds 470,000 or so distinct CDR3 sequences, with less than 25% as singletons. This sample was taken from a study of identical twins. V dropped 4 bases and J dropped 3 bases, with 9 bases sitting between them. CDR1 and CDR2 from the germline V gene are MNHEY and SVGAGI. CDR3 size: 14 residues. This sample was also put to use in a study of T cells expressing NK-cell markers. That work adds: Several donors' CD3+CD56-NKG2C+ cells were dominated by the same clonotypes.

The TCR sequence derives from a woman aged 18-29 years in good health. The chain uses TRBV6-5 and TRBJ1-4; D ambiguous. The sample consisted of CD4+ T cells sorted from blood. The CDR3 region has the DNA TGTGCCAGCAGTTTGGGCAGCGCTAATGAAAAACTGTTTTTT. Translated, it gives CASSLGSANEKLFF.